Included here is one TCR beta chain sequence, with context. Its cognate antigen is unknown. The data were taken from a study of shared clonotypes between healthy human individuals. Study in general: Samples came from a couple of female and a few male donors aged 18 to 49. Findings and limits, study-wide: Read depth was anticipated to influence clonotype sharing among donors.

The CDR3 contains 13 residues. The germline V gene encodes CDR1 LNHNV and CDR2 YYDKDF (reference sequence). The V end was cut by 0 bases, the J end by 11 bases, with 13 bases between. Caucasian adults residing in Nashville, Tennessee made up all the donors. The protocol was immunoSEQ multiplex PCR, while the TCRdb copy is restricted to in-frame clones and leaves out a portion. The sample consists of around 750,000 clones, about 74% of them appearing once. This sequence originates from a woman aged 25 to 45 in good health. The chain is built from TRBV15 and TRBJ1-1; the D is unclear. Sequenced: memory CD4+ T cells sorted from blood. Subset noted: CD45RA-negative fraction. CDR3 loop: CATSRDAADKAFF. CDR3 DNA: TGTGCCACCAGCAGAGATGCAGCAGACAAGGCTTTCTTT.